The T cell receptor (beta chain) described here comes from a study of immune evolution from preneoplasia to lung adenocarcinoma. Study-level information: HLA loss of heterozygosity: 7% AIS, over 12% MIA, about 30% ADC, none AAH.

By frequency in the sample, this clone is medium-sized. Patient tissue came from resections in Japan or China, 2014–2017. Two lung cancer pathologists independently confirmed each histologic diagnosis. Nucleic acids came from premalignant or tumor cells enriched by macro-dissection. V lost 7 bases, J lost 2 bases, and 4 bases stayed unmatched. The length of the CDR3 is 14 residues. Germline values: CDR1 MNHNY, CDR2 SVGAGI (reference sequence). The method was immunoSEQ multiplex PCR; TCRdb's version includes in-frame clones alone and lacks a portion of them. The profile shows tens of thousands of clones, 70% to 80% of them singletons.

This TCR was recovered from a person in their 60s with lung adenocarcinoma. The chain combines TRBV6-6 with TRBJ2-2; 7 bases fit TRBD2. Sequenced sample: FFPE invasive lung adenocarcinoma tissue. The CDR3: CASKRDLNTGELFF. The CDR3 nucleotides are TGTGCCAGCAAGCGGGACTTAAACACCGGGGAGCTGTTTTTT.